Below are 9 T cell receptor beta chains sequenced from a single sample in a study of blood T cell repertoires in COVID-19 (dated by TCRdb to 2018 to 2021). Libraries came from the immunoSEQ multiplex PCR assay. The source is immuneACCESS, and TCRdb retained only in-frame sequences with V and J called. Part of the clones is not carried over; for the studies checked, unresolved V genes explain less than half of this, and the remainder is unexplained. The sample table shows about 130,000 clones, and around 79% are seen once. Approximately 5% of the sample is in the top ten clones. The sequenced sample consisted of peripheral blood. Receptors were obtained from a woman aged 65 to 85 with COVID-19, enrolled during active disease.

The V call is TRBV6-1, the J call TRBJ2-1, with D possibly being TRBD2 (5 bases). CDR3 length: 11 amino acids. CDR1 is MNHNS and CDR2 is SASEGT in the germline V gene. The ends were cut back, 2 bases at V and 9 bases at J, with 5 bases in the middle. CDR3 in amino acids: CASSERGEQFF. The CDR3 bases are TGTGCCAGCAGTGAACGGGGTGAGCAGTTCTTC.

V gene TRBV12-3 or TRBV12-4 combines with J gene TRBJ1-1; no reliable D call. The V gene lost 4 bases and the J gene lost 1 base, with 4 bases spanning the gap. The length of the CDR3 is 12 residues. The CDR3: CASSSGNTEAFF. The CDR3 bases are TGTGCCAGCAGTTCAGGGAACACTGAAGCTTTCTTT.

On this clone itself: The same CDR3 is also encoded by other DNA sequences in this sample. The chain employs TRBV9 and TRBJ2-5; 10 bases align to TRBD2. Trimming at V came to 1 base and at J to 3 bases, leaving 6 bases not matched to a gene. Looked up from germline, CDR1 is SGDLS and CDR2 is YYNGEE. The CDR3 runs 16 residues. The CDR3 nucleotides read TGTGCCAGCAGCGTACGACCTAGCGGGGGTAAAGAGACCCAGTACTTC. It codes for CASSVRPSGGKETQYF.

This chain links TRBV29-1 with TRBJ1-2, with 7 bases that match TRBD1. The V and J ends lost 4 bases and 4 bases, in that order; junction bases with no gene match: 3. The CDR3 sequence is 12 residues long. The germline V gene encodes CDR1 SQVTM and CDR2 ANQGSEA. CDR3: CSVGEGAYGYTF. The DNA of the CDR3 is TGCAGCGTTGGTGAGGGGGCCTATGGCTACACCTTC.

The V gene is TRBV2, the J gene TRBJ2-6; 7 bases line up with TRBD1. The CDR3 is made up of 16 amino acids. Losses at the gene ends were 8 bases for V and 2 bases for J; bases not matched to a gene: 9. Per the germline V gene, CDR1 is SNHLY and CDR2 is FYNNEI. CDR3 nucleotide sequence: TGTGCCAGCTCCTTAAAGGGGACAGCTGGGGCCAACGTCCTGACTTTC. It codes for CASSLKGTAGANVLTF.

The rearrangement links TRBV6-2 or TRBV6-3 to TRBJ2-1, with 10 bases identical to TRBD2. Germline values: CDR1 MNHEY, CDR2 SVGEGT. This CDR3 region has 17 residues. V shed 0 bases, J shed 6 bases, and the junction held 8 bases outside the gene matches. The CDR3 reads CASSYSRGTSGTNEQFF. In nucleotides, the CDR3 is TGTGCCAGCAGTTACTCGAGGGGTACTAGCGGGACCAATGAGCAGTTCTTC.

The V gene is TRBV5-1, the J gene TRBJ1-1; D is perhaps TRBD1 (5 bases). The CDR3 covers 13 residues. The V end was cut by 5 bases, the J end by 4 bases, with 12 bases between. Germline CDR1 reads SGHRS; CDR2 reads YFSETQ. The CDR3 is CASSSSDSTEAFF. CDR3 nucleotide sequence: TGCGCCAGCAGTTCCTCTGACAGCACTGAAGCTTTCTTT.

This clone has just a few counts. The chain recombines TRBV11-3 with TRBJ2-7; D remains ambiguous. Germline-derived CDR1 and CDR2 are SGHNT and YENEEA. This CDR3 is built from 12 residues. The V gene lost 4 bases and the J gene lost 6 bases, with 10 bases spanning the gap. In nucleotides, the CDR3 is TGTGCCAGCAGCTCCCCCCCCCGCGAGCAGTACTTC. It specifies CASSSPPREQYF.

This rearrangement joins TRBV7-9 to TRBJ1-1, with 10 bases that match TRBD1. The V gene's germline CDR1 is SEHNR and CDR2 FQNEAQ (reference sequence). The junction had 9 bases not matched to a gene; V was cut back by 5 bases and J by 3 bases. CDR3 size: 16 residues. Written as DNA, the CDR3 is TGTGCCAGCAGCGGGAGGACAGGGGGGGTCGACACTGAAGCTTTCTTT. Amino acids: CASSGRTGGVDTEAFF.